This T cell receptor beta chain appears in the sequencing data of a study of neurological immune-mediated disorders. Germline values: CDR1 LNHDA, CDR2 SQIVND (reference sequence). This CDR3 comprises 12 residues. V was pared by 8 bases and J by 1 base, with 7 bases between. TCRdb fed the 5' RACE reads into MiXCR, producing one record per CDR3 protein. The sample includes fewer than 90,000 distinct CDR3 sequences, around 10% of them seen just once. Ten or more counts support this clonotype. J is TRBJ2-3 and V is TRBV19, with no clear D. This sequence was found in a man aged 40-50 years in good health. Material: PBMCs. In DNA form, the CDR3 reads TGTGCCAGTGTCTCCCGCACAGATACGCAGTATTTT. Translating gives CASVSRTDTQYF.